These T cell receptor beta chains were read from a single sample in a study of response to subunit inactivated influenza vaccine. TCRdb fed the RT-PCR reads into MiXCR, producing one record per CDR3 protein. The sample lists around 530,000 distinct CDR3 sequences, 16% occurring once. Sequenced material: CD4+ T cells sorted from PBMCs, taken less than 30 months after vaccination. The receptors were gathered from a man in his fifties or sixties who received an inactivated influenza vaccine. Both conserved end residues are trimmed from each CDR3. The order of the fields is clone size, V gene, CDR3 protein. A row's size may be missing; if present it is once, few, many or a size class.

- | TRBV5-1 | ASSLTPGQGMGEQF
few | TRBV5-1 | ASSAQNEKLF
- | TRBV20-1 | SASLDGGREETQY
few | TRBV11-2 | ASSLDFGAGAETQY
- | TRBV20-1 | SAKRTGLETQY
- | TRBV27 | ASSLKGAAGYT
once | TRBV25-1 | ASRQGVSSPLN
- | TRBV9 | ASSVDPRVSNSPLH
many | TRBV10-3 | AIRETREAF
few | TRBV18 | ASSGPSTDTQY
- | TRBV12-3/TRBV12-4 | ASSLLADIGNEQF
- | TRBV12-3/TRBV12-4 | ASRRISSGANVLT
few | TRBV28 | ASSFGTGSGEQY
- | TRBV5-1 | ASSLGQEIYGYT
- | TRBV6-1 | ASRDRSNYGYT
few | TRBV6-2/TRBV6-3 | ASRQGMLSGEQY
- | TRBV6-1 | ASRPGDNSPLH
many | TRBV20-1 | SARTAIPLQKLF
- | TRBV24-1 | ATSDLGLAGGGEQF
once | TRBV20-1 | SADLAGADTQY
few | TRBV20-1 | SATTNEKLF
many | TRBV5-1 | ASSLGGQGYEQY
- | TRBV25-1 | ASSDLKRGTQETQY
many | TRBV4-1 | ASSHSKLRGSYNEQF
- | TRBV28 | ASSGGGGRNSPLH
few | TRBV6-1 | ASSQPAGTSGRAPYNEQF
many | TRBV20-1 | SAREGASSYNEQF
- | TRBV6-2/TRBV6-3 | ASSRLAGEQF
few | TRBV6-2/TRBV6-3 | ATQRDGQETQY
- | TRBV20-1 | SAFTGTDYNEQF
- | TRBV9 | ASNKDGTSTDTQY
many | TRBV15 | ATGTGVSYEQY
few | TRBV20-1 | SASLPPLNNEQF
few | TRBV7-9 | ASSPTRGVEAF
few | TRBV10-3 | AISVFGLTTGELF
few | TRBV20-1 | SARETYRQETQY